This T cell receptor (beta chain) was captured by sequencing in a study of vaccination effects on CD4 cells after COVID-19. Antigen-specific CD4+ T cells were expanded (with viral peptide pools) by the ViraFEST assay ahead of sequencing. Isolation of CD4+ T cells took place after ten to eleven days of culture. Neither prior SARS-CoV-2 infection nor positive nucleocapsid antibodies were present in the vaccine recipients. The CDR3 is made up of 10 amino acids. Trimming left V 5 bases short and J 9 bases short, with 7 bases between. Germline CDR1 and CDR2: SSHAT and FNYEAQ (reference sequence). The protocol was immunoSEQ multiplex PCR, while the TCRdb copy is restricted to in-frame clones and leaves out a portion. The data hold tens of thousands of clones, with approximately 74% observed a single time. As concerns this clone: Its antigen is undetermined.

The sequence derives from a human donor who received a COVID-19 vaccine. V and J are TRBV7-7 and TRBJ1-2; D remains ambiguous. This material consisted of CD4+ T cells from PBMCs cultured with HCoV-NL63 spike peptides, taken before COVID-19 vaccination. The CDR3 bases are TGTGCCAGCAGCGCCCAAAGCTACACCTTC. Its translation: CASSAQSYTF.